This is a list of T cell receptor beta chains from one sample in a study of blood T cells in healthy people across ages. Each CDR3 protein is one row after TCRdb ran MiXCR on the 5' RACE reads. The sample contains about 1.5 million distinct CDR3 sequences, approximately 39% of which appear only once. Sequencing input: blood. Every receptor here comes from a woman younger than 35 in good health. Each CDR3 is given with its conserved first and last residue. Each record gives: J gene, V gene, D gene, clone size, CDR3 protein, CDR3 DNA. A D gene is named only where the DNA matches it firmly. Clone size is shown for a subset of rows, as once, few, many or a class of expanded clone.

j_call: TRBJ2-1; v_call: TRBV7-9; d_call: .; clone_size: many; cdr3_aa: CASSLGFSSYNEQFF; cdr3_nt: TGTGCCAGCAGCTTAGGGTTCAGCTCCTACAATGAGCAGTTCTTC
j_call: TRBJ1-2; v_call: TRBV4-1; d_call: TRBD1; clone_size: .; cdr3_aa: CASSLRDRGGGKNYGYTF; cdr3_nt: TGCGCCAGCAGCCTACGGGACAGGGGCGGGGGAAAGAACTATGGCTACACCTTC
j_call: TRBJ2-5; v_call: TRBV20-1; d_call: TRBD2; clone_size: .; cdr3_aa: CSAHNSGGEQETQYF; cdr3_nt: TGCAGTGCTCACAATAGCGGGGGGGAACAAGAGACCCAGTACTTC
j_call: TRBJ1-1; v_call: TRBV18; d_call: .; clone_size: .; cdr3_aa: CASSIDTVTEAFF; cdr3_nt: TGTGCCAGCTCCATAGACACGGTTACTGAAGCTTTCTTT
j_call: TRBJ1-2; v_call: TRBV20-1; d_call: .; clone_size: few; cdr3_aa: CSARDGPGNGYTF; cdr3_nt: TGCAGTGCTAGAGATGGGCCAGGGAATGGCTACACCTTC
j_call: TRBJ2-5; v_call: TRBV7-3; d_call: .; clone_size: few; cdr3_aa: CASSLDLMRTRYF; cdr3_nt: TGTGCCAGCAGCTTAGATCTGATGCGGACAAGGTACTTC
j_call: TRBJ2-7; v_call: TRBV11-2; d_call: .; clone_size: .; cdr3_aa: CASSPIRVGVNEQYF; cdr3_nt: TGTGCCAGCAGCCCCATTCGGGTGGGAGTCAATGAGCAGTACTTC
j_call: TRBJ2-2; v_call: TRBV29-1; d_call: .; clone_size: .; cdr3_aa: CIGGGGNTGELFF; cdr3_nt: TGCATCGGAGGGGGGGGGAACACCGGGGAGCTGTTTTTT
j_call: TRBJ2-3; v_call: TRBV13; d_call: TRBD2; clone_size: once; cdr3_aa: CASSLNSGDFFPQYF; cdr3_nt: TGTGCCAGCAGCTTAAACAGCGGGGATTTCTTCCCGCAGTATTTT
j_call: TRBJ1-3; v_call: TRBV4-3; d_call: .; clone_size: .; cdr3_aa: CASSQDSQGFSGNTIYF; cdr3_nt: TGCGCCAGCAGCCAAGATTCCCAGGGCTTTTCTGGAAACACCATATATTTT
j_call: TRBJ2-1; v_call: TRBV7-8; d_call: .; clone_size: .; cdr3_aa: CASSMYHEQFF; cdr3_nt: TGTGCCAGCAGCATGTACCATGAGCAGTTCTTC
j_call: TRBJ1-2; v_call: TRBV29-1; d_call: .; clone_size: .; cdr3_aa: CSVDRFNPNYGYTF; cdr3_nt: TGCAGCGTTGACAGGTTTAACCCTAACTATGGCTACACCTTC
j_call: TRBJ2-7; v_call: TRBV28; d_call: .; clone_size: .; cdr3_aa: CASSRTRSGLSSYEQYF; cdr3_nt: TGTGCCAGCAGTAGAACGCGTTCAGGGCTAAGCTCCTACGAGCAGTACTTC
j_call: TRBJ1-2; v_call: TRBV7-2; d_call: .; clone_size: .; cdr3_aa: CASSWTIGGGYGYTF; cdr3_nt: TGTGCCAGCAGCTGGACTATAGGGGGAGGCTATGGCTACACCTTC
j_call: TRBJ1-1; v_call: TRBV12-3/TRBV12-4; d_call: .; clone_size: once; cdr3_aa: CASSRTVAEAFF; cdr3_nt: TGTGCCAGCAGCAGGACAGTCGCTGAAGCTTTCTTT
j_call: TRBJ2-1; v_call: TRBV20-1; d_call: TRBD2; clone_size: .; cdr3_aa: CSAIPQPFSGRRGRQQFF; cdr3_nt: TGCAGTGCTATCCCACAACCTTTTAGCGGGAGGCGTGGAAGGCAGCAGTTCTTC
j_call: TRBJ2-4; v_call: TRBV14; d_call: .; clone_size: .; cdr3_aa: CASSQAGAQGIQYF; cdr3_nt: TGTGCCAGCAGCCAAGCCGGGGCCCAGGGCATTCAGTACTTC
j_call: TRBJ1-6; v_call: TRBV25-1; d_call: .; clone_size: .; cdr3_aa: CASRGGVAYNSPLHF; cdr3_nt: TGTGCCAGCAGAGGCGGGGTCGCCTATAATTCACCCCTCCACTTT
j_call: TRBJ2-7; v_call: TRBV7-9; d_call: TRBD1; clone_size: .; cdr3_aa: CASSSSDRTSYEQYF; cdr3_nt: TGTGCCAGCAGCTCCTCGGACAGGACCTCCTACGAGCAGTACTTC
j_call: TRBJ1-1; v_call: TRBV5-1; d_call: .; clone_size: .; cdr3_aa: CASSLEMGSVDTEAFF; cdr3_nt: TGCGCCAGCAGCTTGGAGATGGGATCGGTGGACACTGAAGCTTTCTTT
j_call: TRBJ2-2; v_call: TRBV4-3; d_call: .; clone_size: few; cdr3_aa: CASSPRGDITGELFF; cdr3_nt: TGCGCCAGCAGCCCCCGAGGAGATATCACCGGGGAGCTGTTTTTT
j_call: TRBJ2-7; v_call: TRBV28; d_call: TRBD1; clone_size: .; cdr3_aa: CASTPGTVYEQYF; cdr3_nt: TGTGCCAGCACCCCTGGGACAGTTTACGAGCAGTACTTC
j_call: TRBJ2-7; v_call: TRBV7-9; d_call: .; clone_size: .; cdr3_aa: CASSLKGGALTSYEQYF; cdr3_nt: TGTGCCAGCAGCTTAAAAGGGGGGGCCCTAACATCCTACGAGCAGTACTTC
j_call: TRBJ2-5; v_call: TRBV9; d_call: .; clone_size: .; cdr3_aa: CASSVELAGEQYF; cdr3_nt: TGTGCCAGCAGCGTAGAGCTGGCTGGGGAGCAGTACTTC
j_call: TRBJ2-5; v_call: TRBV7-3; d_call: .; clone_size: few; cdr3_aa: CASSLSGSAGQYF; cdr3_nt: TGTGCCAGCAGCTTAAGTGGGTCGGCAGGGCAGTACTTC
j_call: TRBJ2-1; v_call: TRBV29-1; d_call: TRBD1; clone_size: .; cdr3_aa: CSVEVRQGASYNEQFF; cdr3_nt: TGCAGCGTTGAAGTGAGACAGGGGGCATCCTACAATGAGCAGTTCTTC
j_call: TRBJ2-7; v_call: TRBV6-1; d_call: .; clone_size: .; cdr3_aa: CASSTKWAEEQYF; cdr3_nt: TGTGCCAGCAGTACAAAATGGGCGGAAGAGCAGTACTTC
j_call: TRBJ2-5; v_call: TRBV5-1; d_call: .; clone_size: few; cdr3_aa: CASSKPQLGEETQYF; cdr3_nt: TGCGCCAGCAGCAAACCCCAACTGGGTGAAGAGACCCAGTACTTC
j_call: TRBJ1-1; v_call: TRBV5-1; d_call: .; clone_size: .; cdr3_aa: CASSLVGRGRGNTEAFF; cdr3_nt: TGCGCCAGCAGCTTGGTGGGGAGAGGGAGGGGAAACACTGAAGCTTTCTTT
j_call: TRBJ2-7; v_call: TRBV25-1; d_call: .; clone_size: once; cdr3_aa: CASSEGTGSPYNEQYF; cdr3_nt: TGTGCCAGCAGTGAAGGGACGGGATCCCCCTACAATGAGCAGTACTTC
j_call: TRBJ2-1; v_call: TRBV21-1; d_call: .; clone_size: .; cdr3_aa: CASPKNGRSSYNEQFF; cdr3_nt: TGTGCCAGCCCAAAGAACGGCAGGAGCTCCTACAATGAGCAGTTCTTC
j_call: TRBJ1-2; v_call: TRBV5-1; d_call: .; clone_size: .; cdr3_aa: CASSPGNYRTNYGYTF; cdr3_nt: TGCGCCAGCAGTCCAGGCAACTACCGAACTAACTATGGCTACACCTTC
j_call: TRBJ2-7; v_call: TRBV25-1; d_call: .; clone_size: .; cdr3_aa: CASSELESVYEQYF; cdr3_nt: TGTGCCAGCAGTGAATTGGAGTCCGTCTACGAGCAGTACTTC
j_call: TRBJ2-5; v_call: TRBV15; d_call: .; clone_size: .; cdr3_aa: CATSRDKVSRETQYF; cdr3_nt: TGTGCCACCAGCAGAGATAAAGTATCGAGGGAGACCCAGTACTTC
j_call: TRBJ2-3; v_call: TRBV7-2; d_call: .; clone_size: .; cdr3_aa: CASSTRPTPDTQYF; cdr3_nt: TGTGCCAGCAGCACACGACCCACCCCGGATACGCAGTATTTT
j_call: TRBJ1-2; v_call: TRBV28; d_call: .; clone_size: few; cdr3_aa: CASSFDLVRGYTF; cdr3_nt: TGTGCCAGCAGTTTCGATCTCGTGAGGGGCTACACCTTC
j_call: TRBJ2-1; v_call: TRBV7-3; d_call: TRBD2; clone_size: .; cdr3_aa: CASSPNGGSVTLNEQFF; cdr3_nt: TGTGCCAGCAGCCCAAACGGCGGGAGTGTTACTTTGAATGAGCAGTTCTTC
j_call: TRBJ1-2; v_call: TRBV25-1; d_call: .; clone_size: .; cdr3_aa: CASSESLGGYTF; cdr3_nt: TGTGCCAGCAGTGAGTCGTTGGGAGGCTACACCTTC
j_call: TRBJ2-5; v_call: TRBV5-6; d_call: .; clone_size: few; cdr3_aa: CASSEDRAGMETQYF; cdr3_nt: TGTGCCAGCAGCGAGGACCGGGCTGGGATGGAGACCCAGTACTTC
j_call: TRBJ1-2; v_call: TRBV10-3; d_call: .; clone_size: once; cdr3_aa: CAISEDSSGYTF; cdr3_nt: TGTGCCATCAGTGAGGACAGCTCCGGCTACACCTTC
j_call: TRBJ2-1; v_call: TRBV20-1; d_call: TRBD2; clone_size: .; cdr3_aa: CSATIAGLYNEQFF; cdr3_nt: TGCAGTGCTACAATAGCGGGTTTATACAATGAGCAGTTCTTC
j_call: TRBJ2-7; v_call: TRBV5-1; d_call: .; clone_size: .; cdr3_aa: CASSFSAGLYEQYF; cdr3_nt: TGCGCCAGCAGCTTTTCCGCGGGTCTCTACGAGCAGTACTTC
j_call: TRBJ2-1; v_call: TRBV9; d_call: TRBD2; clone_size: .; cdr3_aa: CASSVGVTSGYNERFF; cdr3_nt: TGTGCCAGCAGCGTAGGGGTCACTAGCGGCTACAATGAGCGGTTCTTC
j_call: TRBJ1-2; v_call: TRBV7-9; d_call: .; clone_size: .; cdr3_aa: CASSLGVGYDGYTF; cdr3_nt: TGTGCCAGCAGCTTAGGGGTCGGGTATGATGGCTACACCTTC
j_call: TRBJ2-7; v_call: TRBV2; d_call: .; clone_size: .; cdr3_aa: CASDSPSSYEQYF; cdr3_nt: TGTGCCAGTGACTCTCCGAGCTCCTACGAGCAGTACTTC
j_call: TRBJ2-1; v_call: TRBV20-1; d_call: TRBD2; clone_size: .; cdr3_aa: CSARDLAGGFETQFF; cdr3_nt: TGCAGTGCTAGAGACCTAGCGGGGGGATTCGAGACCCAGTTCTTC
j_call: TRBJ1-4; v_call: TRBV7-9; d_call: .; clone_size: .; cdr3_aa: CASSAGGSGTNEKLFF; cdr3_nt: TGTGCCAGCAGCGCGGGGGGGTCGGGAACTAATGAAAAACTGTTTTTT
j_call: TRBJ2-4; v_call: TRBV7-2; d_call: .; clone_size: .; cdr3_aa: CASSFPLDSPRDIQYF; cdr3_nt: TGTGCCAGCAGCTTCCCCTTGGACAGTCCTAGGGACATTCAGTACTTC
j_call: TRBJ2-1; v_call: TRBV6-2/TRBV6-3; d_call: .; clone_size: .; cdr3_aa: CASCQGGADEQFF; cdr3_nt: TGTGCCAGCTGCCAGGGGGGGGCCGATGAGCAGTTCTTC
j_call: TRBJ1-4; v_call: TRBV20-1; d_call: .; clone_size: .; cdr3_aa: CSARDNRFNEKLFF; cdr3_nt: TGCAGTGCTAGAGATAACAGATTTAATGAAAAACTGTTTTTT
j_call: TRBJ2-1; v_call: TRBV5-5; d_call: TRBD2; clone_size: few; cdr3_aa: CASTQRAGAVYNEQFF; cdr3_nt: TGTGCCAGCACCCAACGGGCGGGAGCGGTGTACAATGAGCAGTTCTTC
j_call: TRBJ1-2; v_call: TRBV7-9; d_call: .; clone_size: .; cdr3_aa: CASSLANRQRNYGYTF; cdr3_nt: TGTGCCAGCAGCTTAGCTAACAGACAGAGGAACTATGGCTACACCTTC